Listed below are T cell receptor beta chains from one sample, sequenced in a study of regulatory T cells in long-lasting Graves disease. TCRdb recomputed calls from the multiplex PCR reads with MiXCR, one row per CDR3 protein. The table shows roughly 400,000 distinct CDR3 sequences, with about a sixth occurring only once. In addition, the sample was reused for a study of T cells in Graves' hyperthyroidism and ophthalmopathy.

The specimen comprised peripheral blood mononuclear cells (PBMCs), sampled at new diagnosis, from a patient treated with antithyroid drugs. These receptors were collected from a woman aged 18-29 years with Graves disease. CDR3s include the opening cysteine and the closing phenylalanine or tryptophan. D genes are given only for firm matches. Only some rows state a clone size, as once, few, many or a class for expanded clones.

v_call,clone_size,d_call,j_call,cdr3_nt,cdr3_aa
TRBV10-1,many,NA,TRBJ2-3,TGCGCCAGCAGTAGAGCGGAGACCCTCACAGATACGCAGTATTTT,CASSRAETLTDTQYF
TRBV3-1,many,NA,TRBJ2-1,TGTGCCAGCAGCCAAGGTTTCGGTATCTGGTTCTTC,CASSQGFGIWFF
TRBV20-1,many,NA,TRBJ2-3,TGCAGTGCCGCAGAGGCTCCCCACTCTAGCACAGATACGCAGTATTTT,CSAAEAPHSSTDTQYF
TRBV20-1,NA,TRBD2,TRBJ2-7,TGCAGTGCCCTAGCGGGACCCTACGAGCAGTACTTC,CSALAGPYEQYF
TRBV2,many,NA,TRBJ2-1,TGTGCCAGCACCCAGCGGTTATCCTACAATGAGCAGTTCTTC,CASTQRLSYNEQFF
TRBV30,many,NA,TRBJ2-3,TGTGCCTGGAGTGTTGGCGGATTAACAGATACGCAGTATTTT,CAWSVGGLTDTQYF
TRBV11-2,many,TRBD2,TRBJ2-7,TGTGCCAGCAGCTTACCTCCTGTTGGGGGGGACGAGCAGTACTTC,CASSLPPVGGDEQYF
TRBV5-1,few,TRBD2,TRBJ2-2,TGCGCCGCCGGCCCGGGACTAGGTGTCGCCGGGGAGCTGTTTTTT,CAAGPGLGVAGELFF
TRBV7-2,many,TRBD2,TRBJ2-7,TGTGCCAGCAGCCCGGGACTAGCGGGAGTTCTGGGCTACGAGCAGTACTTC,CASSPGLAGVLGYEQYF
TRBV6-5,NA,NA,TRBJ2-1,TGTGCCAGCAGTTACTTCCTCTACAATGAGCAGTTCTTC,CASSYFLYNEQFF
TRBV20-1,many,TRBD1,TRBJ1-2,TGCAGTGCCCCACAGGGGGCAGGTGGCTACACCTTC,CSAPQGAGGYTF
TRBV12-3/TRBV12-4,few,NA,TRBJ2-5,TGTGCCAGCAGTTCTGGTGGGAACTCTAAAGAGACCCAGTACTTC,CASSSGGNSKETQYF
TRBV7-3,many,TRBD1,TRBJ2-7,TGTGCCAGCAGCTTAAATGCGGGACAGGGATTCTACGAGCAGTACTTC,CASSLNAGQGFYEQYF
TRBV29-1,NA,TRBD2,TRBJ2-2,TGCAGCGTTGAAGAGGGGCTTGGTGGCGGGAGGGTCACCGGGGAGCTGTTTTTT,CSVEEGLGGGRVTGELFF
TRBV6-1,NA,NA,TRBJ2-2,TGTGCCAGCAGAAGGGACACAGAAGCCGGGGAGCTGTTTTTT,CASRRDTEAGELFF
TRBV24-1,few,NA,TRBJ2-1,TGTGCCACCAGTGATTCAAGAAGACAGGTTTTC,CATSDSRRQVF
TRBV29-1,NA,NA,TRBJ2-7,TGCAGCGTTTTAAGGGGAACTCGGCAGTACTTC,CSVLRGTRQYF
TRBV7-8,many,NA,TRBJ2-1,TGTGCCAGCAGCTTAAGGACTCTAAACAATGAGCAGTTCTTC,CASSLRTLNNEQFF
TRBV20-1,many,TRBD2,TRBJ2-1,TGCAGTGCTAGAAAACTAGCGGGAATCTACAATGAGCAGTTCTTC,CSARKLAGIYNEQFF
TRBV27,few,TRBD2,TRBJ2-2,TGTGCCAGCAGCCCTACCGGGAGGATTAAGAACACCGGGGAGCTGTCTTTT,CASSPTGRIKNTGELSF
TRBV15,many,NA,TRBJ2-7,TGTGCCACCAGCAGAGATGGGACAGAGCAGTACTTC,CATSRDGTEQYF
TRBV5-1,many,TRBD1,TRBJ1-5,TGCGCCAGCAGCTCCCGACAGGGGCGAACCGGCAATCAGCCCCAGCATTTT,CASSSRQGRTGNQPQHF
TRBV12-3/TRBV12-4,many,NA,TRBJ2-7,TGTGCCAGCACTCCCGGGAGACGGGTCTCCTACGAGCAGTACTTC,CASTPGRRVSYEQYF
TRBV24-1,few,NA,TRBJ2-1,TGTGCCACCAGTGTGGGGGCTTACAATGAGCAGTTCTTC,CATSVGAYNEQFF
TRBV28,NA,NA,TRBJ1-2,TGTGCCAGCAGTTTATACTCGACAGGTTTTAATGGCTACACCTTC,CASSLYSTGFNGYTF